A selection of T cell receptor beta chains follows, all from one sample in a study of cytomegalovirus exposure and HLA in healthy donors. The data were produced by immunoSEQ multiplex PCR, yet TCRdb's version contains in-frame clones alone and is incomplete. The sample has more than 95,000 clones, roughly three quarters seen once. The sample taken for sequencing was PBMCs. The receptors come from a woman aged 18 to 35 in good health and CMV-seronegative. CDR3s include the opening cysteine and the closing phenylalanine or tryptophan. D genes are given only for firm matches. Size values are once, few and many counts, or a class for expanded clones, and some rows have none.

j_call | d_call | clone_size | v_call | cdr3_aa | cdr3_nt
TRBJ2-5 | TRBD2 | once | TRBV5-1 | CASTSGGTSRETQYF | TGCGCCAGCACTAGCGGGGGGACCTCCCGAGAGACCCAGTACTTC
TRBJ2-5 | NA | NA | TRBV4-1 | CASSQVSQETQYF | TGCGCCAGCAGCCAAGTGAGCCAAGAGACCCAGTACTTC
TRBJ2-2 | TRBD1 | once | TRBV19 | CASQDRGDTGELFF | TGTGCCAGCCAGGACAGGGGCGACACCGGGGAGCTGTTTTTT
TRBJ2-3 | NA | once | TRBV5-1 | CASSTKDSADTQYF | TGCGCCAGCAGCACTAAGGACAGCGCAGATACGCAGTATTTT
TRBJ2-1 | NA | NA | TRBV12-2 | CASRLDSRTGGGRNEQFF | TGTGCAAGTCGCTTAGATAGTCGGACAGGGGGAGGTAGGAATGAGCAGTTCTTC
TRBJ2-3 | NA | NA | TRBV5-1 | CASSSSTSKITDTQYF | TGCGCCAGCAGCTCCTCGACTAGTAAAATCACAGATACGCAGTATTTT
TRBJ1-1 | NA | NA | TRBV10-3 | CAISDRGTEAFF | TGTGCCATCAGTGACAGGGGCACTGAAGCTTTCTTT
TRBJ1-1 | TRBD1 | few | TRBV7-9 | CASSSRQGANTEAFF | TGTGCCAGCAGCTCGAGACAGGGGGCAAACACTGAAGCTTTCTTT
TRBJ1-2 | TRBD1 | NA | TRBV30 | CACTGTGLVYGYTF | TGTGCCTGCACAGGGACAGGGTTGGTCTATGGCTACACCTTC
TRBJ1-2 | NA | NA | TRBV9 | CASSATVQGTYGYTF | TGTGCCAGCAGCGCAACCGTACAGGGTACCTATGGCTACACCTTC
TRBJ2-1 | TRBD2 | NA | TRBV4-1 | CASSQVLGAGAYNEQFF | TGCGCCAGCAGCCAAGTCCTCGGAGCGGGGGCTTACAATGAGCAGTTCTTC
TRBJ1-5 | NA | NA | TRBV19 | CASNERGGGNQPQHF | TGTGCCAGTAACGAAAGGGGAGGGGGCAATCAGCCCCAGCATTTT